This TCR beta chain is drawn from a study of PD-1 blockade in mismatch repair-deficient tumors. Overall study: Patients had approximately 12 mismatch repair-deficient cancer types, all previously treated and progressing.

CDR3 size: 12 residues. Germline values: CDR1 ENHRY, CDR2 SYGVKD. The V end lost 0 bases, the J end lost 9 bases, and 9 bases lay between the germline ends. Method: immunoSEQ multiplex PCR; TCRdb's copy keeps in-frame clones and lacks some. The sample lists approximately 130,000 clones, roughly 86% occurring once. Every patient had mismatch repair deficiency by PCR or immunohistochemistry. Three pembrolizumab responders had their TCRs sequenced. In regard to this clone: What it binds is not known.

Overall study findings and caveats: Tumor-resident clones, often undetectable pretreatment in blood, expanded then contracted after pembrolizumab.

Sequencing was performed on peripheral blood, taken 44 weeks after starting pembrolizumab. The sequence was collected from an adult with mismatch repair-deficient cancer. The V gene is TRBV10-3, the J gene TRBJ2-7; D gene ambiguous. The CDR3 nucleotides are TGTGCCATCAGTGAGTCAAGGACCGGGCAGTACTTC. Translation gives CAISESRTGQYF.